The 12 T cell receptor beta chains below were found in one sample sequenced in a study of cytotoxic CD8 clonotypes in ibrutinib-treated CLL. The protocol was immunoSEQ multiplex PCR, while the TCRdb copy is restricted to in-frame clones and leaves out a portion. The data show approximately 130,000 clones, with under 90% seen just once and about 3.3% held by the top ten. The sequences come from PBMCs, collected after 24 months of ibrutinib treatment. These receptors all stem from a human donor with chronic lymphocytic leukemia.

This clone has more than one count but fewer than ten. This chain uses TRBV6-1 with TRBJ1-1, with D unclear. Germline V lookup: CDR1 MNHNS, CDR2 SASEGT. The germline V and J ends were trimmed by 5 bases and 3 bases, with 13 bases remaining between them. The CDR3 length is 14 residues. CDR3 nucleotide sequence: TGTGCCAGCAGTCGATTTAGGGTGGACACTGAAGCTTTCTTT. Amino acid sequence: CASSRFRVDTEAFF.

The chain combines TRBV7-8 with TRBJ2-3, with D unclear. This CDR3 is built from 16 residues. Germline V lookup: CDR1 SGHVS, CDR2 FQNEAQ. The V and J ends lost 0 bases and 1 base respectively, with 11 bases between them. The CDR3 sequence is CASSLATAMGTDTQYF. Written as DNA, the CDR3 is TGTGCCAGCAGCTTAGCGACTGCCATGGGCACAGATACGCAGTATTTT.

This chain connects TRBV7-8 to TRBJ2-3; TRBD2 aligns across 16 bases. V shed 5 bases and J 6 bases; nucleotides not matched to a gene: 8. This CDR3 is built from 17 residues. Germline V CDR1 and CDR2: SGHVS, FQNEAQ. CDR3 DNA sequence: TGTGCCAGCAGCGGAGGGACTAGCGGGGGGGCTGTGGATACGCAGTATTTT. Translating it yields CASSGGTSGGAVDTQYF.

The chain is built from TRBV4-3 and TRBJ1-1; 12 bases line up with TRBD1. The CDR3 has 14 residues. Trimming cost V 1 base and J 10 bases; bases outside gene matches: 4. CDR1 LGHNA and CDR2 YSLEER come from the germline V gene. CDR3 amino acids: CASSQGRDRGRAFF. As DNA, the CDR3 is TGCGCCAGCAGCCAAGGACGGGACAGGGGGCGAGCTTTCTTT.

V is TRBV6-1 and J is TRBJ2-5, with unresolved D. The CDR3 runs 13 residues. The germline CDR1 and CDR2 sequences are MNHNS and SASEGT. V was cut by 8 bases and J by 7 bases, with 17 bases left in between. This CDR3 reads CASWSGFLGTQYF. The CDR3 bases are TGTGCCAGCTGGTCGGGTTTTCTGGGGACCCAGTACTTC.

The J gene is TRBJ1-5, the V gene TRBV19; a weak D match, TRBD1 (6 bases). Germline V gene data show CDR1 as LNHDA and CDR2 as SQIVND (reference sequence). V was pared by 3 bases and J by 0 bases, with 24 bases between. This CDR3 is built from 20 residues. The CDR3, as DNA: TGTGCCAGTAGTATCGGCCCCGGGAGGGGGGTACTTTATAGCAATCAGCCCCAGCATTTT. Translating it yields CASSIGPGRGVLYSNQPQHF.

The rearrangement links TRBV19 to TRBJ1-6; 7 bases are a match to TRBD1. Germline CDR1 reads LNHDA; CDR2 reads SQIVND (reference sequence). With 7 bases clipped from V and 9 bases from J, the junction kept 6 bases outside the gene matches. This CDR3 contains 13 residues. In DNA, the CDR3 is TGTGCCAGTACAGACCAGGGGGTTTCACCCCTCCACTTT. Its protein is CASTDQGVSPLHF.

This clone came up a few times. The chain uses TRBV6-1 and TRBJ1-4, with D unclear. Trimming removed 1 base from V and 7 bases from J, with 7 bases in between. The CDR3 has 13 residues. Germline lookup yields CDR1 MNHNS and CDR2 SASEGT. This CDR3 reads CASSEVPSEKLFF. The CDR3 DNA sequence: TGTGCCAGCAGTGAAGTTCCGTCTGAAAAACTGTTTTTT.

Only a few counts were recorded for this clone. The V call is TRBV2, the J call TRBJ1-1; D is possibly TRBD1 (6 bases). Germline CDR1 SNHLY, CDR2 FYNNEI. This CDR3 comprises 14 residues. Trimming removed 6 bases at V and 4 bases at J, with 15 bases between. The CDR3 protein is CASRRTGHGTEAFF. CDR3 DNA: TGTGCCAGCAGGCGTACAGGGCATGGCACTGAAGCTTTCTTT.

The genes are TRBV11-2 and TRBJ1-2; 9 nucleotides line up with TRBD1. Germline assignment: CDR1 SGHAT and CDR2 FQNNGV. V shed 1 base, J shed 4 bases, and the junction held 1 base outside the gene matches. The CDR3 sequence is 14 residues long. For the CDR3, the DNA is TGTGCCAGCAGCTTAGGACAGGGGGGCTATGGCTACACCTTC. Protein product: CASSLGQGGYGYTF. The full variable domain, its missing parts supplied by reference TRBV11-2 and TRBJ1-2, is EAGVAQSPRYKIIEKRQSVAFWCNPISGHATLYWYQQILGQGPKLLIQFQNNGVVDDSQLPKDRFSAERLKGVDSTLKIQPAKLEDSAVYLCASSLGQGGYGYTFGSGTRLTVV.

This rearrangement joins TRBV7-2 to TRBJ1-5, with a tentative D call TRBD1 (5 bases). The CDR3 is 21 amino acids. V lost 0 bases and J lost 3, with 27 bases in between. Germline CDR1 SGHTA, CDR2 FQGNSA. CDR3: CASSLAGPGVDQFQINQPQHF. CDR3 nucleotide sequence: TGTGCCAGCAGCTTAGCGGGGCCGGGCGTGGACCAATTCCAAATCAATCAGCCCCAGCATTTT.

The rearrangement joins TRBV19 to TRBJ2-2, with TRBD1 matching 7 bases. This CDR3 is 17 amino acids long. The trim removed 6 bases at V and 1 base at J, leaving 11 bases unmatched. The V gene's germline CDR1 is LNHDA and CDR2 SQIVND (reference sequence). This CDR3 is CASSRDSDTWNTGELFF. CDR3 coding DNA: TGTGCCAGTAGCCGGGACAGCGATACCTGGAACACCGGGGAGCTGTTTTTT.